The entry below gives a single T cell receptor beta chain sequence along with its context. Its antigen is still unknown. TCR beta cDNA was generated via 5'RACE template switching incorporating UMIs. TCRdb re-called the 5' RACE reads; every CDR3 protein appears as one record, without DNA. Here the sample table reports 160,000 or so distinct CDR3 sequences. Germline V gene sequence: CDR1 SGHAT, CDR2 FQNNGV. The CDR3 has 18 amino acids. This sample was taken from a study of T cells expressing NK-cell markers. As for the study in general: Underlying the TCR beta repertoires were sorted CD3+CD56+NKG2C+, CD3+CD56+NKG2C- and CD3+CD56-NKG2C+ T cells. One of eight sequenced donors was HCMV-seronegative; the other seven were seropositive.

Broader study findings: These clonotypes also led the CD3+CD56-NKG2C+ fraction in several donors.

The sequence derives from a woman aged 18 to 75 in good health. Material for sequencing was blood T cells: a sorted CD56 or NKG2C T cell subset, CD4+ or CD8+ T cells, or bulk PBMC T cells (not recorded which). The chain recombines TRBV11-2 with TRBJ2-3; TCRdb calls TRBD2, which cannot be checked without DNA. CDR3 protein: CASSSGRTSGGYTDTQYF.